The 18 T cell receptor beta chains below were found in one sample sequenced in a study of identical twins. TCRdb redid the calling of the 5' RACE reads with MiXCR, one entry per CDR3 protein. Of 550,000 to 700,000 distinct CDR3 sequences listed, nearly 10% are singletons. A further study also used this sample, focusing on yellow fever vaccine responses in identical twins.

Sequencing was performed on PBMCs. The receptor source for this set is a woman younger than 35 in good health.

The chain is built from TRBV20-1 and TRBJ2-1; D is possibly TRBD1 (5 bases). The germline V gene has CDR1 DFQATT and CDR2 SNEGSKA (reference sequence). The CDR3 covers 16 residues. Trimming left V 0 bases short and J 8 bases short, with 20 bases between. Here the CDR3 reads CSARDTMGQIVDEQFF. In nucleotides, the CDR3 is TGCAGTGCTAGAGATACGATGGGGCAAATCGTGGATGAGCAGTTCTTC.

This chain joins TRBV30 and TRBJ2-1; D remains ambiguous. Germline V gene sequence: CDR1 GTSNPN, CDR2 SVGIG (reference sequence). CDR3 length: 14 amino acids. The ends were cut back, 2 bases at V and 0 bases at J, with 8 bases in the middle. CDR3 in amino acids: CAWSPLSSYNEQFF. The CDR3 bases are TGTGCCTGGAGTCCCCTGAGCTCCTACAATGAGCAGTTCTTC.

The J gene is TRBJ2-1, the V gene TRBV6-2 or TRBV6-3; 9 nucleotides agree with TRBD1. The J segment lost 7 bases and the V segment lost 6 bases, leaving 7 bases of the junction unmatched. Germline V gene lookup returns CDR1 MNHEY and CDR2 SVGEGT. This CDR3 has 14 amino acids. CDR3 nucleotides: TGTGCCAGCAGAAACAGGGGGCAGTCGAATGAGCAGTTCTTC. Protein product: CASRNRGQSNEQFF.

This clonotype has a handful of counts. The CDR3 DNA reads TGTGCCAGCAGTTTAAGGGGACTAGCGGGAGAAGAGACCCAGTACTTC. Its translation is CASSLRGLAGEETQYF. The chain carries TRBV27 and TRBJ2-5; 14 nucleotides align to TRBD2. V was clipped by 2 bases and J by 3 bases; unmatched bases: 2. This CDR3 has 16 amino acids. CDR1 and CDR2 from the germline V gene are MNHEY and SMNVEV (reference sequence).

This chain joins TRBV2 and TRBJ2-5; 8 bases line up with TRBD2. CDR3 length: 17 amino acids. With V trimmed by 3 bases and J by 1 base, 10 bases remained unmatched. CDR1 SNHLY and CDR2 FYNNEI come from the germline V gene. The CDR3 DNA reads TGTGCCAGCAGTGAGTGGGGTAGCGGGGACCGCCAAGAGACCCAGTACTTC. Translation gives CASSEWGSGDRQETQYF.

On this clonotype itself: Sequence at one end of the junction differs from germline and may be a read error. This sequence joins TRBV3-1 and TRBJ2-1; D unresolved. Germline V CDR1 and CDR2: LGHDT, YNNKEL (reference sequence). The CDR3 contains 17 residues. Here the CDR3 DNA reads TGTGCCAGCAGCAAAGAGGTGGCAAGGAACCCCAACAATGAGCAGTTCTTC. Translation gives CASSKEVARNPNNEQFF.

This clonotype was seen at least ten times. This chain uses TRBV9 with TRBJ2-3; D call uncertain. Germline assignment: CDR1 SGDLS and CDR2 YYNGEE. Trimming shortened V by 4 bases and J by 2 bases, and 8 bases separated the two germline ends. This CDR3 has 13 amino acids. CDR3 bases: TGTGCCAGCAGCTCCTGGGCCACAGATACGCAGTATTTT. Translated, it gives CASSSWATDTQYF.

This clonotype showed up just a few times. The rearrangement joins TRBV4-2 to TRBJ2-7; perhaps TRBD1 as D (5 bases). The germline V and J ends were trimmed by 1 base and 4 bases, with 11 bases remaining between them. Germline lookup yields CDR1 LGHNA and CDR2 YNFKEQ. This CDR3 is 14 amino acids long. The CDR3, as DNA: TGTGCCAGCAGCCAAGTTTTGGACATATACGAGCAGTACTTC. Translating it yields CASSQVLDIYEQYF.

This clonotype has only a few counts. This chain connects TRBV20-1 to TRBJ1-1, with D possibly being TRBD1 (5 bases). Trimming left V 4 bases short and J 4 bases short, with 10 bases between. Germline values: CDR1 DFQATT, CDR2 SNEGSKA (reference sequence). The CDR3 totals 12 residues. The CDR3 nucleotides are TGCAGTGCTATGCTCAGGGCCACTGAAGCTTTCTTT. Encoded protein: CSAMLRATEAFF.

This clonotype was recorded a few times. This rearrangement joins TRBV27 to TRBJ2-7, with TRBD2 identical over 8 bases. This CDR3 spans 14 amino acids. V lost 4 bases and J lost 4; bases outside the gene matches: 6. CDR1 is MNHEY and CDR2 is SMNVEV in the germline V gene (reference sequence). The CDR3 region has the DNA TGTGCCAGCAGTTACGGGGGGGCCTTATACGAGCAGTACTTC. It specifies CASSYGGALYEQYF.

This clonotype was counted ten times or more. The chain carries TRBV20-1 and TRBJ1-2; possibly TRBD1 for D (5 bases). Germline V gene data show CDR1 as DFQATT and CDR2 as SNEGSKA (reference sequence). The V end lost 5 bases, the J end lost 5 bases, and 21 bases lay between the germline ends. This CDR3 region has 15 residues. The CDR3 here is CSAAGAGGSGYGYTF. CDR3 sequence (DNA): TGCAGTGCTGCAGGCGCTGGGGGTAGCGGATATGGCTACACCTTC.

This chain joins TRBV11-1 and TRBJ2-1; the match to TRBD2 covers 11 bases. Germline assignment: CDR1 SGHAT and CDR2 FQDESV (reference sequence). The V and J ends lost 5 bases and 5 bases, in that order; junction bases with no gene match: 14. The CDR3 loop spans 18 amino acids. The CDR3 protein is CASSPTGKGLADNNEQFF. The CDR3 DNA follows: TGTGCCAGCAGCCCCACGGGCAAGGGACTAGCGGACAACAATGAGCAGTTCTTC.

This clonotype appeared a few times. This chain connects TRBV7-9 to TRBJ1-1, with D possibly being TRBD1 (6 bases). In germline, CDR1 is SEHNR, CDR2 FQNEAQ (reference sequence). The CDR3 is 13 amino acids. The ends were cut back, 5 bases at V and 1 base at J, with 8 bases in the middle. The CDR3 protein is CASSTTGNTEAFF. The CDR3 DNA follows: TGTGCCAGCAGCACGACAGGGAACACTGAAGCTTTCTTT.

This clonotype was counted at least ten times. The chain combines TRBV12-3 or TRBV12-4 with TRBJ2-5; D call uncertain. V was pared by 8 bases and J by 2 bases, with 9 bases between. The CDR3 covers 12 residues. The DNA for the CDR3 is TGTGCCAGCTGCGGTACTCAAGAGACCCAGTACTTC. Translated: CASCGTQETQYF.

This clonotype was counted at least ten times. This chain joins TRBV3-1 and TRBJ1-3; TRBD1 agrees at 7 bases. Germline V CDR1 and CDR2: LGHDT, YNNKEL (reference sequence). With V trimmed by 4 bases and J by 7 bases, 7 bases remained unmatched. The CDR3 loop spans 14 amino acids. In DNA, the CDR3 is TGTGCCAGCAGCCGTGACAGGGTTGGGAACACCATATATTTT. Translation gives CASSRDRVGNTIYF.

The chain joins TRBV12-3 or TRBV12-4 to TRBJ2-7, with a tentative D call TRBD1 (6 bases). V lost 6 bases, J lost 1 base, and 13 bases lay in between. The CDR3 extends over 14 amino acids. CDR3 nucleotides: TGTGCCAGCAGCCACCTACAGGGATCCTACGAGCAGTACTTC. It codes for CASSHLQGSYEQYF.

This clonotype appeared many times. The chain links TRBV12-3 or TRBV12-4 to TRBJ2-3, with D perhaps being TRBD1 or TRBD2 (6 bases each). V lost 4 bases and J lost 3, with 17 bases in between. CDR3 length: 16 residues. CDR3 in DNA: TGTGCCAGCAGTTACCACGGGGGCAGTAGGACAGATACGCAGTATTTT. As protein: CASSYHGGSRTDTQYF.

This clonotype showed up many times. The CDR3 here is CSVAGLAGGLTSYEQYF. The CDR3 nucleotides are TGCAGCGTCGCGGGGCTAGCGGGAGGTTTAACCTCCTACGAGCAGTACTTC. This sequence joins TRBV29-1 and TRBJ2-7; 11 nucleotides line up with TRBD2. Germline CDR1 is SQVTM and CDR2 is ANQGSEA. This CDR3 comprises 17 residues. J lost 0 bases, V lost 6 bases, and 13 bases had no gene match.